This TCR beta chain comes out of a study of T cell responses to AZD1222 COVID-19 vaccine. Worth noting for this clone: What it recognizes is unknown.

The table came from immunoSEQ multiplex PCR; TCRdb's copy has only in-frame clones and leaves some out. The sample has approximately 150,000 clones; more than 85% are singletons. Study-level points and caveats: Elevations in Spike-specific TCR breadth and depth followed administration of two AZD1222 doses. Regions 160-218 and 743-854 held dominance among vaccine-associated CD4 TCRs, which spanned spike. None of the repertoires were sampled until the peak T cell response had passed. The number of AZD1222 recipients seropositive at baseline was only five to seven.

This receptor was obtained from an adult in good health. The sequenced sample was peripheral blood, obtained on day 0 of AZD1222 vaccination.

This CDR3 is CASVRAQDPQINTGELFF. CDR3 sequence (DNA): TGTGCCAGCGTGAGAGCGCAGGACCCCCAAATAAACACCGGGGAGCTGTTTTTT. The V and J genes are TRBV21-1 and TRBJ2-2. TRBV21-1 is classified as a pseudogene. The CDR3 length is 18 residues.